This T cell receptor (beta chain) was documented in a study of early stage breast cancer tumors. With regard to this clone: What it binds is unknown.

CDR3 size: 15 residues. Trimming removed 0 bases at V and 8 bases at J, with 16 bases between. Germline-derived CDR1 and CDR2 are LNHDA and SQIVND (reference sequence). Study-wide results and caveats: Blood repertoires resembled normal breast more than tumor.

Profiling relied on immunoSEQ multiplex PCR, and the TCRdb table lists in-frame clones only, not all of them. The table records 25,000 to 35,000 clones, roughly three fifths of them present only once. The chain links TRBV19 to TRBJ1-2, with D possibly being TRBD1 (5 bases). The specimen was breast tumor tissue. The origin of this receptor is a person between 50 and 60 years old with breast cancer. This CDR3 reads CASSIEGTPSEGYTF. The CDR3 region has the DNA TGTGCCAGTAGTATAGAAGGGACCCCCTCGGAGGGCTACACCTTC. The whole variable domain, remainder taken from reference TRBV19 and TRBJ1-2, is DGGITQSPKYLFRKEGQNVTLSCEQNLNHDAMYWYRQDPGQGLRLIYYSQIVNDFQKGDIAEGYSVSREKKESFPLTVTSAQKNPTAFYLCASSIEGTPSEGYTFGSGTRLTVV.